This T cell receptor (beta chain) was found in a study of blood T cell repertoires in COVID-19. Across the study: The study drew acute and convalescent COVID-19 samples from the United States, Italy and Spain. PBMCs, B-cell-depleted T cells, or T cells provided the cDNA or gDNA that made up the material.

The table came from immunoSEQ multiplex PCR; TCRdb's copy has only in-frame clones and leaves some out. This sample has about 180,000 clones, with about 91% found just once. CDR1 and CDR2 from the germline V gene are SGHTA and FQGNSA. Trimming left V 3 bases short and J 4 bases short, with 10 bases between. There are 15 residues in the CDR3. The specimen sequenced was peripheral blood. The chain links TRBV7-2 to TRBJ2-6; no clear D gene. The receptor's source is a woman aged 45-59 years with acute or convalescent COVID-19. The CDR3 nucleotides are TGTGCCAGCAGCTTTTCGAAGAGCGGGGCCAACGTCCTGACTTTC. Translated: CASSFSKSGANVLTF. Together with reference TRBV7-2 and TRBJ2-6, the CDR3 gives the full variable domain: GAGVSQSPSNKVTEKGKDVELRCDPISGHTALYWYRQSLGQGLEFLIYFQGNSAPDKSGLPSDRFSAERTGGSVSTLTIQRTQQEDSAVYLCASSFSKSGANVLTFGAGSRLTVL.